This record covers a single T cell receptor beta chain. The data are from a study of human T cells and chemical hapten exposure. MiXCR, applied by TCRdb to the RACE reads, yields one record per CDR3 protein. In the table there are about 120,000 distinct CDR3 sequences, roughly an eighth of which are singletons. The CDR3 runs to 18 residues. Germline V gives CDR1 MGHRA, CDR2 YSYEKL. V was pared by 3 bases and J by 0 bases, with 19 bases between. Time point noted: patch test 1, 2 weeks after DPC sensitization. Treatment denoted: therapeutic diphenylcyclopropenone sensitization with weekly scalp DPC. This specimen consisted of whole blood, obtained in connection with sensitization to the hapten diphenylcyclopropenone (DPC). This sequence originates from a man younger than 35 with alopecia areata. Some clones in this sample may be carry-over from other donors' samples. The V call is TRBV4-1, the J call TRBJ2-3; D ambiguous. The CDR3 is CASSQREESVDSTDTQYF. CDR3 nucleotides: TGCGCCAGCAGCCAGAGAGAGGAGTCGGTCGATAGCACAGATACGCAGTATTTT.